The 20 T cell receptor beta chains in this list originate from one sample, sequenced in a study of vaccination and CD4 T cells after COVID-19. As for treatment: roughly ten-day PBMC culture with coronavirus spike peptide pools or control peptides (ViraFEST assay). CD4+ T cells that had been cultured provided DNA sequenced with the Oncomine TCR Beta short-read assay. Each CDR3 protein gets one entry after TCRdb re-called the PCR reads with MiXCR. The sample yields under 25,000 distinct CDR3 sequences, approximately 48% seen once. Their antigens are not known. What was sequenced was cultured CD4+ T cells from blood. All receptors derive from a human donor with COVID-19.

This clonotype was seen a handful of times. This chain uses TRBV10-3 with TRBJ2-2; either TRBD1 or TRBD2 may fit D (5 bases each). The CDR3 contains 14 residues. Germline lookup yields CDR1 ENHRY and CDR2 SYGVKD. Trimming removed 6 bases at V and 2 bases at J, with 10 bases between. CDR3 sequence: CAISGDGNTGELFF. In DNA form, the CDR3 reads TGTGCCATCAGCGGGGACGGAAACACCGGGGAGCTGTTTTTT.

The V call is TRBV28, the J call TRBJ1-5; D uncertain. The CDR3 length is 13 residues. Trimming took off 7 bases at V and 6 bases at J, with 13 bases between the two ends. Germline values: CDR1 MDHEN, CDR2 SYDVKM. The CDR3 sequence is CASTRAIVQPQHF. DNA of the CDR3: TGTGCCAGCACCCGCGCGATCGTTCAGCCCCAGCATTTT.

CDR3 coding DNA: TGTGCCAGCAGCTCGAGAACCGGGACAGGTATCGCTGAAGCTTTCTTT. Its translation is CASSSRTGTGIAEAFF. V and J are TRBV7-3 and TRBJ1-1, with 8 bases fitting TRBD1. The V segment lost 4 bases and the J segment 6 bases; nucleotides outside the gene matches: 13. The CDR3 is 16 residues long. Germline CDR1 SGHTA, CDR2 FQGTGA.

The chain combines TRBV29-1 with TRBJ1-2; D possibly corresponds to TRBD1 (5 bases). V lost 4 bases to trimming and J lost 4 bases, with 16 bases between them. The CDR3 covers 14 residues. CDR1 is SQVTM, CDR2 ANQGSEA, per germline. The CDR3 region has the DNA TGCAGCGTTGGAGAGGGGCGGCAGGCCTATGGCTACACCTTC. Residues: CSVGEGRQAYGYTF. The variable domain in full, completed from reference TRBV29-1 and TRBJ1-2, reads SAVISQKPSRDICQRGTSLTIQCQVDSQVTMMFWYRQQPGQSLTLIATANQGSEATYESGFVIDKFPISRPNLTFSTLTVSNMSPEDSSIYLCSVGEGRQAYGYTFGSGTRLTVV.

The V call is TRBV20-1, the J call TRBJ2-3; D gene ambiguous. V was clipped by 4 bases and J by 6 bases, with 17 bases between them. The CDR3 runs 14 residues. The V gene's germline CDR1 is DFQATT and CDR2 SNEGSKA (reference sequence). The CDR3 region has the DNA TGCAGTGCTATGGGAAGAGGTGCCATGGATACGCAGTATTTT. Amino acids: CSAMGRGAMDTQYF.

The gene calls are TRBV10-1 and TRBJ1-4, with unresolved D. There are 13 residues in the CDR3. V lost 6 bases, J lost 4 bases, and 9 bases lay in between. Germline CDR1 reads WNHNN; CDR2 reads SYGVQD (reference sequence). The CDR3 spells CASSEGFNEKLFF. The CDR3, as DNA: TGCGCCAGCAGCGAGGGATTTAATGAAAAACTGTTTTTT.

The J gene is TRBJ2-5, the V gene TRBV6-4; D is tentatively TRBD1 or TRBD2 (5 bases each). Deletions cut 2 bases from V and 9 bases from J, with 13 bases between. This CDR3 region has 13 residues. Germline lookup yields CDR1 MRHNA and CDR2 SNTAGT. The DNA for the CDR3 is TGTGCCAGCAGTGACGACAGCACGGGACCCCAGTACTTC. Residues: CASSDDSTGPQYF.

CDR3 protein: CAWRQGGVGELFF. The CDR3 nucleotides read TGTGCCTGGAGACAGGGCGGGGTTGGGGAGCTGTTTTTT. The V and J genes are TRBV30 and TRBJ2-2, with D possibly being TRBD1 or TRBD2 (6 bases each). This CDR3 has 13 amino acids. V was trimmed by 3 bases and J by 8 bases, leaving 13 bases between them. Germline V gene sequence: CDR1 GTSNPN, CDR2 SVGIG (reference sequence). Full variable domain (rest looked up from reference TRBV30 and TRBJ2-2): SQTIHQWPATLVQPVGSPLSLECTVEGTSNPNLYWYRQAAGRGLQLLFYSVGIGQISSEVPQNLSASRPQDRQFILSSKKLLLSDSGFYLCAWRQGGVGELFFGEGSRLTVL.

The sample holds a few counts of this clonotype. This chain connects TRBV15 to TRBJ2-3; weak D call: TRBD2 (5 bases). Germline CDR1 reads LNHNV; CDR2 reads YYDKDF (reference sequence). The CDR3 consists of 12 residues. V was clipped by 3 bases and J by 6 bases, with 7 bases between them. The CDR3 DNA follows: TGTGCCACCAGCAGGGGCGGGGATACGCAGTATTTT. Protein sequence: CATSRGGDTQYF.

The chain is built from TRBV20-1 and TRBJ1-5, with D perhaps matching TRBD1 (5 bases). V was trimmed by 5 bases and J by 2 bases, leaving 19 bases between them. The CDR3 is 16 amino acids. Germline-derived CDR1 and CDR2 are DFQATT and SNEGSKA (reference sequence). As DNA, the CDR3 is TGCAGTGCTCCGGGGGACCTCGGGGGGGGCAATCAGCCCCAGCATTTT. Translated, it gives CSAPGDLGGGNQPQHF.

This rearrangement joins TRBV24-1 to TRBJ1-2, with 11 bases identical to TRBD1. Trimming cost V 5 bases and J 3 bases; bases outside gene matches: 13. The germline gives CDR1 KGHDR, CDR2 SFDVKD. The CDR3 spans 18 residues. The CDR3 here is CATSGKPGQGGFDYGYTF. The CDR3 bases are TGTGCCACCAGTGGAAAACCGGGACAGGGGGGATTCGACTATGGCTACACCTTC.

The CDR3 DNA follows: TGTGCCAGTAGTATCCGGGGGCCGCAGCCCCAGCATTTT. It yields the protein CASSIRGPQPQHF. V gene TRBV19 combines with J gene TRBJ1-5, with D perhaps matching TRBD1 (6 bases). V lost 3 bases to trimming and J lost 7 bases, with 10 bases between them. Germline CDR1 reads LNHDA; CDR2 reads SQIVND (reference sequence). The length of the CDR3 is 13 residues.

This clonotype was seen only once. The chain joins TRBV18 to TRBJ2-3; 8 bases are a match to TRBD2. Per germline, CDR1 KGHSH and CDR2 LQKENI. The CDR3 has 16 amino acids. The V gene end was trimmed by 1 base and the J gene end by 5 bases; junction bases not matched to a gene: 8. In nucleotides, the CDR3 is TGTGCCAGCTCACCACTGCCGGGGGGGGCATTAGATACGCAGTATTTT. This gives the protein CASSPLPGGALDTQYF.

This chain links TRBV7-2 with TRBJ1-5, with a tentative D call TRBD1 (6 bases). Per the germline V gene, CDR1 is SGHTA and CDR2 is FQGNSA. Trimming took 5 bases from V and 3 from J, leaving 14 bases between them. The CDR3 extends over 15 amino acids. The CDR3 region has the DNA TGTGCCAGCAGCCCCACACAGGGTTACAATCAGCCCCAGCATTTT. Translating gives CASSPTQGYNQPQHF.

The chain employs TRBV20-1 and TRBJ1-1; TRBD1 might be the D (5 bases). The CDR3 is made up of 15 amino acids. Trimming took 2 bases from V and 0 from J, leaving 13 bases between them. Looked up from germline, CDR1 is DFQATT and CDR2 is SNEGSKA (reference sequence). CDR3 in amino acids: CSARLAGRLNTEAFF. Here the CDR3 DNA reads TGCAGTGCTAGACTGGCGGGGCGCCTGAACACTGAAGCTTTCTTT.

The V and J genes are TRBV10-3 and TRBJ1-2; 8 nucleotides match TRBD1. CDR3 length: 14 amino acids. Germline V gene lookup returns CDR1 ENHRY and CDR2 SYGVKD. Trimming removed 3 bases from V and 5 bases from J; junction bases left unmatched: 5. The CDR3 bases are TGTGCCATCAGTGATATGGGACAGGTATATGGCTACACCTTC. Translating it yields CAISDMGQVYGYTF.

This clonotype has a handful of counts. This chain links TRBV6-1 with TRBJ1-5; possibly TRBD1 for D (5 bases). Germline assignment: CDR1 MNHNS and CDR2 SASEGT. V was trimmed by 6 bases and J by 0 bases, leaving 9 bases between them. The CDR3 contains 14 residues. This CDR3 is CASSPDSSNQPQHF. The CDR3 region has the DNA TGTGCCAGCAGCCCTGACAGTAGCAATCAGCCCCAGCATTTT.

This chain joins TRBV28 and TRBJ1-3, with D perhaps matching TRBD1 (6 bases). Germline V lookup: CDR1 MDHEN, CDR2 SYDVKM. V was pared by 4 bases and J by 3 bases, with 10 bases between. The CDR3 is 14 amino acids. The CDR3 region has the DNA TGTGCCAGCAGTTCGGGACACGTTGGAAACACCATATATTTT. Protein product: CASSSGHVGNTIYF.

In its sample, this clonotype was seen a few times. This rearrangement joins TRBV6-2 or TRBV6-3 to TRBJ1-2; unclear D gene. The CDR3 is 13 residues long. V was pared by 2 bases and J by 8 bases, with 12 bases between. Germline CDR1 is MNHEY and CDR2 is SVGEGT. CDR3 loop: CASSYGAWGGYTF. CDR3 DNA: TGTGCCAGCAGTTACGGCGCCTGGGGAGGCTACACCTTC.

The chain carries TRBV11-2 and TRBJ2-7; 7 nucleotides agree with TRBD2. The CDR3 is 16 amino acids. V lost 5 bases and J lost 3; bases outside the gene matches: 13. Germline lookup yields CDR1 SGHAT and CDR2 FQNNGV. CDR3 protein: CASSRGEGGAFYEQYF. The CDR3 region has the DNA TGTGCCAGCAGCCGGGGGGAGGGCGGGGCCTTCTACGAGCAGTACTTC.